The 13 T cell receptor beta chains given below trace back to one sample, sequenced in a study of blood T cell repertoires in COVID-19. Sequenced by immunoSEQ multiplex PCR; TCRdb stores in-frame clones only, minus some. The sample contains under 250,000 clones, around 85% of which appear only once. What was sequenced was peripheral blood. The receptors originated from a woman older than 75 with acute or convalescent COVID-19.

V and J are TRBV7-9 and TRBJ2-3, with D hard to call. The germline CDR1 and CDR2 sequences are SEHNR and FQNEAQ (reference sequence). Trimming removed 1 base at V and 0 bases at J, with 8 bases between. The CDR3 is 15 residues long. CDR3 bases: TGTGCCAGCAGCTTAGTGGGCTCAAGCACAGATACGCAGTATTTT. This encodes CASSLVGSSTDTQYF.

The chain is built from TRBV27 and TRBJ2-3; 8 bases are a match to TRBD2. After removal of 3 bases from V and 5 bases from J, the junction contained 13 bases not matched to a gene. Germline loops: CDR1 MNHEY, CDR2 SMNVEV (reference sequence). The CDR3 contains 17 residues. This CDR3 is CASSFNRGGGPGDTQYF. CDR3 coding DNA: TGTGCCAGCAGTTTTAATAGGGGCGGGGGGCCTGGAGATACGCAGTATTTT.

The V call is TRBV27, the J call TRBJ2-3; weak D call: TRBD2 (6 bases). CDR1 is MNHEY and CDR2 is SMNVEV in the germline V gene (reference sequence). The CDR3 spans 15 residues. V gave up 3 bases and J gave up 4 bases, with 14 bases separating them. CDR3 region: CASSFQLAGADTQYF. The DNA for the CDR3 is TGTGCCAGCAGTTTTCAACTAGCAGGCGCAGATACGCAGTATTTT.

V gene TRBV5-4 combines with J gene TRBJ1-6; the match to TRBD1 covers 9 bases. V lost 4 bases, J lost 7 bases, and 9 bases stayed unmatched. Germline-derived CDR1 and CDR2 are SGHNT and YYREEE (reference sequence). The CDR3 extends over 16 amino acids. The CDR3 loop is CASSPQTGTGNSPLHF. The CDR3 DNA sequence: TGTGCCAGCAGCCCACAGACCGGGACAGGGAATTCACCCCTCCACTTT.

The rearrangement joins TRBV7-2 to TRBJ1-1; tentatively, D is TRBD1 (6 bases). Germline values: CDR1 SGHTA, CDR2 FQGNSA. The CDR3 sequence is 16 residues long. Trimming removed 5 bases from V and 0 bases from J, with 16 bases in between. The CDR3 is CASSQYREPLNTEAFF. The CDR3, as DNA: TGTGCCAGCAGCCAATACAGGGAGCCGTTGAACACTGAAGCTTTCTTT.

The chain recombines TRBV19 with TRBJ2-1; possibly TRBD1 for D (7 bases). V was pared by 4 bases and J by 4 bases, with 17 bases between. There are 16 residues in the CDR3. Per germline, CDR1 LNHDA and CDR2 SQIVND (reference sequence). CDR3 sequence reads: CASSTRQGRGYNEQFF. CDR3 nucleotide sequence: TGTGCCAGTAGTACCCGACAGGGCCGGGGGTACAATGAGCAGTTCTTC.

The CDR3 nucleotides read TGTGCCAGCAGTTTCACAACGAACACTGAAGCTTTCTTT. Its translation: CASSFTTNTEAFF. V gene TRBV2 combines with J gene TRBJ1-1; D unresolved. This CDR3 is built from 13 residues. CDR1 and CDR2 (germline): SNHLY, FYNNEI. V lost 5 bases to trimming and J lost 1 base, with 8 bases between them.

The genes are TRBV7-2 and TRBJ2-3, with D unclear. Trimming took 3 bases from V and 4 from J, leaving 11 bases between them. CDR3 length: 14 amino acids. Germline V lookup: CDR1 SGHTA, CDR2 FQGNSA. CDR3 amino acids: CASSLWQRADTQYF. The DNA of the CDR3 is TGTGCCAGCAGCTTGTGGCAACGGGCAGATACGCAGTATTTT.

The genes are TRBV15 and TRBJ2-7; D may be TRBD1 (6 bases). Trimming pared 4 bases from V and 2 bases from J, leaving 12 bases between. CDR1 is LNHNV and CDR2 is YYDKDF in the germline V gene (reference sequence). The CDR3 loop spans 14 amino acids. DNA of the CDR3: TGTGCCACCAGCACACGGGACATCCCCTACGAGCAGTACTTC. Protein: CATSTRDIPYEQYF.

The rearrangement uses TRBV30 and TRBJ1-5, with D hard to call. Germline lookup yields CDR1 GTSNPN and CDR2 SVGIG (reference sequence). CDR3 length: 13 residues. Trimming shortened V by 0 bases and J by 4 bases, and 7 bases separated the two germline ends. The CDR3 bases are TGTGCCTGGAGTGTACTGAGAAATCAGCCCCAGCATTTT. Protein product: CAWSVLRNQPQHF.

The chain is built from TRBV5-1 and TRBJ2-5; D may be TRBD2 (5 bases). CDR1 and CDR2 (germline): SGHRS, YFSETQ. This CDR3 spans 14 amino acids. V was cut by 2 bases and J by 2 bases, with 10 bases left in between. CDR3 nucleotides: TGCGCCAGCAGCTTTTACGGGGTTCAAGAGACCCAGTACTTC. It is translated as CASSFYGVQETQYF.

The chain recombines TRBV28 with TRBJ1-2, with D tentatively TRBD1 (6 bases). Germline CDR1 and CDR2: MDHEN and SYDVKM. This CDR3 has 14 residues. V lost 5 bases and J 2 bases, leaving 12 bases between the germline ends. CDR3 DNA: TGTGCCAGCAGTCCCCGACAGGCAAACTATGGCTACACCTTC. Translating it yields CASSPRQANYGYTF.

The genes are TRBV13 and TRBJ1-2; D possibly corresponds to TRBD1 (6 bases). Trimming took 5 bases from V and 8 from J, leaving 30 bases between them. The germline gives CDR1 PRHDT, CDR2 FYEKMQ (reference sequence). The CDR3 runs to 18 residues. The CDR3 protein is CASSPKGKAGALGSGYTF. The CDR3, as DNA: TGTGCCAGCAGCCCCAAAGGGAAGGCAGGGGCGTTGGGTAGCGGCTACACCTTC.